The 8 T cell receptor beta chains below come from one sample, sequenced in a study of spatial heterogeneity in lung cancer. Overall study findings and caveats: It was found that expanded intratumoral alpha and beta TCR counts tracked tumor mutation counts.

The time point denotes: sample taken at primary tumor resection. In TCRdb, the 5' RACE reads were re-called with MiXCR into one record per CDR3 protein. The data contain over 15,000 distinct CDR3 sequences, roughly 7.1% of them seen just once; the ten biggest clones take up around 19%. No cognate antigen is known for these TCRs. Sequencing used lung tumor tissue, obtained at surgery. The receptors shown here come from a female donor with early-stage non-small cell lung cancer.

This clonotype was observed a handful of times. This beta chain was picked up by a library intended for alpha chains and is off target, so its count carries little meaning. This chain joins TRBV5-1 and TRBJ2-2; 10 bases are a match to TRBD2. Germline CDR1 reads SGHRS; CDR2 reads YFSETQ. The V and J ends lost 4 bases and 2 bases, in that order; junction bases with no gene match: 8. The CDR3 is 17 amino acids. The CDR3 DNA reads as TGCGCCAGCAGCCCGAGGACTAGCGGCTTCAACACCGGGGAGCTGTTTTTT. Residues: CASSPRTSGFNTGELFF.

This clonotype has at least ten counts. For a library built for alpha chains, this beta chain is a stray read; little rests on its size. V and J are TRBV6-2 or TRBV6-3 and TRBJ2-4, with D perhaps given as TRBD1 or TRBD2 (6 bases each). V dropped 6 bases and J dropped 0 bases, with 21 bases sitting between them. The CDR3 sequence is 18 residues long. Germline V lookup: CDR1 MNHEY, CDR2 SVGEGT. In DNA, the CDR3 is TGTGCCAGCAGCCCCTCTCAAATGGGGGGCCTAGCCAAAAACATTCAGTACTTC. Residues: CASSPSQMGGLAKNIQYF.

This clonotype was recorded many times. This beta chain appears as a stray read in a library generated for alpha chains; its size is not informative. The V call is TRBV12-3 or TRBV12-4, the J call TRBJ1-5; TRBD1 aligns across 8 bases. The ends lost 1 base at V and 7 bases at J; junction bases unmatched: 3. CDR3 length equals 14 residues. CDR3 sequence reads: CASSLGTGRQPQHF. CDR3 nucleotide sequence: TGTGCCAGCAGTTTAGGGACAGGGAGGCAGCCCCAGCATTTT.

This clonotype has at least ten counts. The library was built for alpha chains, so this beta chain is an off-target read and its size means little. This sequence joins TRBV5-1 and TRBJ1-2; D unresolved. V lost 4 bases and J 4 bases, leaving 14 bases between the germline ends. CDR1 SGHRS and CDR2 YFSETQ come from the germline V gene. This CDR3 has 14 residues. In nucleotides, the CDR3 is TGCGCCAGCAGCCCCTCGGCGGCGACCTATGGCTACACCTTC. This gives the protein CASSPSAATYGYTF.

This clonotype showed up many times. This beta chain turned up in a library designed for alpha chains; as an off-target read, its abundance says little. The chain has TRBV20-1 and TRBJ2-1; 12 bases are shared with TRBD2. The CDR3 length is 15 residues. Germline CDR1 DFQATT, CDR2 SNEGSKA (reference sequence). V gave up 5 bases and J gave up 6 bases; unmatched junction bases: 8. The CDR3 DNA is TGCAGTGCTGAAAACCCTAGCGGGGGGGCCAATGAGCAGTTCTTC. Translating it yields CSAENPSGGANEQFF.

This clonotype counts as medium-sized. This beta chain is off target for a library built for alpha chains, so its abundance means little. The chain links TRBV28 to TRBJ2-3, with 7 bases identical to TRBD2. With 4 bases clipped from V and 0 bases from J, the junction kept 7 bases outside the gene matches. The germline V gene encodes CDR1 MDHEN and CDR2 SYDVKM. The CDR3 contains 16 residues. The CDR3 sequence is CASSSSSGVSTDTQYF. The CDR3 DNA sequence: TGTGCCAGCAGTTCATCCAGCGGGGTTAGCACAGATACGCAGTATTTT.

This clonotype was observed at least ten times. The library was prepared for alpha chains; this beta chain is a stray read, so its frequency means little. V is TRBV29-1 and J is TRBJ2-1; D not certain. The CDR3 sequence is 12 residues long. V was trimmed by 3 bases and J by 8 bases, leaving 11 bases between them. Germline-derived CDR1 and CDR2 are SQVTM and ANQGSEA. Written as DNA, the CDR3 is TGCAGCGTTGAGGACCCCATTGATGAGCAGTTCTTC. Residues: CSVEDPIDEQFF.

This clonotype was observed many times. Because this beta chain is a stray read in a library intended to capture alpha chains, its abundance should not be given much weight. The V gene is TRBV19, the J gene TRBJ1-2; D gene ambiguous. V was pared by 1 base and J by 4 bases, with 10 bases between. Germline V CDR1 and CDR2: LNHDA, SQIVND (reference sequence). This CDR3 spans 14 amino acids. CDR3 coding DNA: TGTGCCAGTAGTATAGGTCAGTTCGGCTATGGCTACACCTTC. Protein: CASSIGQFGYGYTF.